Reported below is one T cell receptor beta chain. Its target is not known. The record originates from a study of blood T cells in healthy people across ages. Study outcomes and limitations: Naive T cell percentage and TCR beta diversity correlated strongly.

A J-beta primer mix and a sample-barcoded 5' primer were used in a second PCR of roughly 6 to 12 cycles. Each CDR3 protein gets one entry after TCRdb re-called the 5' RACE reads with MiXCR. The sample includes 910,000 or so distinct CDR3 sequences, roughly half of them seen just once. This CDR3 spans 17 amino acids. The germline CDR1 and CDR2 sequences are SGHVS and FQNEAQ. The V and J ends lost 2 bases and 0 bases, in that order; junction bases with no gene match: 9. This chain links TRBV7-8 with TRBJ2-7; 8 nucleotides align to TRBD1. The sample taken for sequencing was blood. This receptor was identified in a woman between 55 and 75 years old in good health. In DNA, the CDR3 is TGTGCCAGCAGCTTACTTCACTCTGGACAGGGCTCCTACGAGCAGTACTTC. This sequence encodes CASSLLHSGQGSYEQYF. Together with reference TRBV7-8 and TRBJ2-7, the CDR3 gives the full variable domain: GAGVSQSPRYKVAKRGQDVALRCDPISGHVSLFWYQQALGQGPEFLTYFQNEAQLDKSGLPSDRFFAERPEGSVSTLKIQRTQQEDSAVYLCASSLLHSGQGSYEQYFGPGTRLTVT.